Listed here are 26 T cell receptor beta chains from one sample, sequenced in a study of CD8+ T cells in alopecia areata. RNA was isolated and reverse transcribed to cDNA, the sequencing template. The protocol was immunoSEQ multiplex PCR, while the TCRdb copy is restricted to in-frame clones and leaves out a portion. The table lists some 200,000 clones, around three fifths of them singletons. Treatment defined: oral pan-JAK inhibitor, 5-10 mg twice daily. The specimen was CD8+ T cells sorted from blood, collected at week 24, from a patient treated with tofacitinib. Receptors originate from a human donor with alopecia areata.

A word on this clone: The same CDR3 also results from other DNA sequences found in this sample. The J gene is TRBJ1-1, the V gene TRBV4-1, with D possibly being TRBD1 (6 bases). The germline V gene has CDR1 MGHRA and CDR2 YSYEKL. V dropped 4 bases and J dropped 2 bases, with 8 bases sitting between them. There are 13 residues in the CDR3. DNA of the CDR3: TGCGCCAGCAGCCCACAGGGCAACACTGAAGCTTTCTTT. This sequence encodes CASSPQGNTEAFF.

This clone was seen just once. The V and J genes are TRBV30 and TRBJ1-2; 9 bases match TRBD1. The CDR3 spans 18 residues. Germline loops: CDR1 GTSNPN, CDR2 SVGIG (reference sequence). With V trimmed by 3 bases and J by 2 bases, 16 bases remained unmatched. The CDR3 protein is CAWRGGDRVSPQNYGYTF. In DNA form, the CDR3 reads TGTGCCTGGAGGGGGGGGGACAGGGTTTCCCCCCAAAACTATGGCTACACCTTC.

The J gene is TRBJ2-7, the V gene TRBV23-1; D not resolved. TRBV23-1 is an open reading frame, and its role is uncertain. Trimming removed 3 bases from V and 2 bases from J, with 11 bases in between. The CDR3 covers 14 residues. The DNA of the CDR3 is TGCGCCAGCAGTCACCAGATTCTAACCTACGAGCAGTACTTC. Residues: CASSHQILTYEQYF.

This clone was seen a handful of times. The chain uses TRBV19 and TRBJ2-2; D call uncertain. The CDR3 loop spans 15 amino acids. Per the germline V gene, CDR1 is LNHDA and CDR2 is SQIVND (reference sequence). V was cut by 3 bases and J by 2 bases, with 10 bases left in between. In DNA, the CDR3 is TGTGCCAGTAGTATCGACCCTACCAACACCGGGGAGCTGTTTTTT. It is translated as CASSIDPTNTGELFF.

This clone was detected only a few times. This rearrangement joins TRBV5-1 to TRBJ2-4; 8 bases agree with TRBD1. The germline V gene encodes CDR1 SGHRS and CDR2 YFSETQ. The CDR3 contains 11 residues. Unmatched junction bases numbered 5, after V lost 3 bases and J lost 15 bases. CDR3 region: CASSSDRELYF. The CDR3 DNA reads as TGCGCCAGCAGCTCGGACAGGGAACTGTACTTC.

This chain joins TRBV30 and TRBJ2-2; 7 bases line up with TRBD1. Losses at the gene ends were 6 bases for V and 6 bases for J; bases not matched to a gene: 7. Germline V gene lookup returns CDR1 GTSNPN and CDR2 SVGIG (reference sequence). The CDR3 spans 13 residues. The CDR3 DNA reads as TGTGCCTGTGACAGGGAATTGTCCGGGGAGCTGTTTTTT. It yields the protein CACDRELSGELFF.

The CDR3 DNA follows: TGTGCCAGCAGTTACTTGGGACACCCGTACTTC. Translated: CASSYLGHPYF. The V call is TRBV6-5, the J call TRBJ2-7; D might be TRBD1 (6 bases). This CDR3 is 11 amino acids long. Germline CDR1 is MNHEY and CDR2 is SVGAGI. V was cut by 1 base and J by 12 bases, with 10 bases left in between.

The genes are TRBV7-9 and TRBJ2-7; D is possibly TRBD1 or TRBD2 (5 bases each). Germline lookup yields CDR1 SEHNR and CDR2 FQNEAQ (reference sequence). CDR3 length: 15 residues. Trimming pared 8 bases from V and 5 bases from J, leaving 22 bases between. The DNA for the CDR3 is TGTGCCAGCGATTCACTAGGGGCGAAGAGGCACGAGCAGTACTTC. Translated, it gives CASDSLGAKRHEQYF.

Points on this clone: The sample contains more than one DNA sequence encoding this CDR3. The chain carries TRBV7-9 and TRBJ2-1; D uncertain. The V and J ends lost 3 bases and 6 bases respectively, with 3 bases between them. Germline CDR1 SEHNR, CDR2 FQNEAQ (reference sequence). CDR3 length equals 11 residues. CDR3 amino acids: CASSLGNEQFF. Here the CDR3 DNA reads TGTGCCAGCAGCTTGGGCAATGAGCAGTTCTTC.

A few counts support this clone. This chain links TRBV5-1 with TRBJ2-1; TRBD2 is a possible D gene (5 bases). The V end was cut by 5 bases, the J end by 5 bases, with 17 bases between. There are 15 residues in the CDR3. Germline-derived CDR1 and CDR2 are SGHRS and YFSETQ. The CDR3 coding sequence is TGCGCCAGCAGTTTAACTAGACTGCAGAACAATGAGCAGTTCTTC. As protein: CASSLTRLQNNEQFF. The whole variable domain, filled in from reference TRBV5-1 and TRBJ2-1, reads KAGVTQTPRYLIKTRGQQVTLSCSPISGHRSVSWYQQTPGQGLQFLFEYFSETQRNKGNFPGRFSGRQFSNSRSEMNVSTLELGDSALYLCASSLTRLQNNEQFFGPGTRLTVL.

The V call is TRBV12-5, the J call TRBJ1-4; no clear D. The germline V gene has CDR1 LGHNT and CDR2 FRNRAP. This CDR3 is built from 15 residues. V was pared by 6 bases and J by 0 bases, with 11 bases between. The CDR3 region is CASGPGVATNEKLFF. As DNA, the CDR3 is TGTGCTAGTGGCCCCGGGGTTGCAACTAATGAAAAACTGTTTTTT.

The J gene is TRBJ1-1, the V gene TRBV29-1; a possible D gene is TRBD1 (5 bases). Deletions cut 5 bases from V and 0 bases from J, with 13 bases between. This CDR3 is built from 14 residues. The germline gives CDR1 SQVTM, CDR2 ANQGSEA. The CDR3 coding sequence is TGCAGCGTTATGATTCAGGGAATGAACACTGAAGCTTTCTTT. Its translation: CSVMIQGMNTEAFF.

The chain carries TRBV29-1 and TRBJ2-5; no definite D call. The germline V gene encodes CDR1 SQVTM and CDR2 ANQGSEA. This CDR3 is 16 amino acids long. Trimming shortened V by 0 bases and J by 2 bases, and 16 bases separated the two germline ends. In DNA form, the CDR3 reads TGCAGCGTTGAAGATCCCATGGTCCTACTACAAGAGACCCAGTACTTC. This translates into CSVEDPMVLLQETQYF.

This clone came up a few times. The chain uses TRBV28 and TRBJ1-3, with D perhaps TRBD1 (6 bases). CDR1 MDHEN and CDR2 SYDVKM come from the germline V gene. This CDR3 contains 15 residues. Trimming removed 7 bases at V and 4 bases at J, with 17 bases between. CDR3 DNA sequence: TGTGCCAGCACCCCTGGGCGGGGGCCCGGAAACACCATATATTTT. It encodes CASTPGRGPGNTIYF.

V is TRBV5-6 and J is TRBJ1-2; D is perhaps TRBD1 (5 bases). There are 12 residues in the CDR3. Per germline, CDR1 SGHDT and CDR2 YYEEEE. Between the trimmed V and J ends, which lost 4 bases and 10 bases, there was a span of 14 bases. CDR3 region: CASSIDRNHYTF. CDR3 DNA sequence: TGTGCCAGCAGCATCGACAGAAACCACTACACCTTC.

This chain links TRBV7-9 with TRBJ2-2; the D gene could be TRBD1 or TRBD2 (5 bases each). Germline V gives CDR1 SEHNR, CDR2 FQNEAQ (reference sequence). Trimming took 5 bases from V and 1 from J, leaving 14 bases between them. There are 16 residues in the CDR3. The CDR3 here is CASSARQGVNTGELFF. The CDR3 DNA reads TGTGCCAGCAGCGCACGCCAGGGAGTGAACACCGGGGAGCTGTTTTTT.

About this clone itself: The same CDR3 arises from other DNA sequences in this sample as well. The rearrangement links TRBV27 to TRBJ1-2; D unresolved. The V end was cut by 6 bases, the J end by 1 base, with 9 bases between. The germline CDR1 and CDR2 sequences are MNHEY and SMNVEV (reference sequence). The CDR3 contains 13 residues. CDR3 sequence reads: CASSLRVNYGYTF. In DNA form, the CDR3 reads TGTGCCAGCAGCCTACGGGTTAACTATGGCTACACCTTC.

V gene TRBV29-1 combines with J gene TRBJ2-2, with D hard to call. Germline V CDR1 and CDR2: SQVTM, ANQGSEA. CDR3 length equals 12 residues. Trimming took 5 bases from V and 6 from J, leaving 10 bases between them. The CDR3 nucleotides read TGCAGCGTTACGGGCGAAGCCGGGGAGCTGTTTTTT. Translation: CSVTGEAGELFF.

The chain has TRBV5-5 and TRBJ2-7; D may be TRBD1 or TRBD2 (6 bases each). The V gene lost 0 bases and the J gene lost 7 bases, with 14 bases spanning the gap. The V gene's germline CDR1 is SGHKS and CDR2 YYEKEE (reference sequence). CDR3 size: 14 residues. Here the CDR3 reads CASSLAGGVEEQYF. CDR3 bases: TGTGCCAGCAGCTTGGCCGGGGGCGTTGAGGAGCAGTACTTC.

The genes are TRBV9 and TRBJ1-3; perhaps TRBD1 as D (5 bases). The V gene's germline CDR1 is SGDLS and CDR2 YYNGEE. The CDR3 length is 15 residues. V was clipped by 1 base and J by 0 bases, with 8 bases between them. The DNA for the CDR3 is TGTGCCAGCAGCGTACAGGGTGGCTCTGGAAACACCATATATTTT. Protein: CASSVQGGSGNTIYF.

This chain connects TRBV7-2 to TRBJ2-5; 7 positions match TRBD1. The J call may be in error: the DNA end matches TRBJ2-7 better. Germline-derived CDR1 and CDR2 are SGHTA and FQGNSA. There are 19 residues in the CDR3. The CDR3 bases are TGTGCCAGCAGCCTAAATAGGCCTTATCCGGGACAGTCGGCGTACGAGCAGTACTTC. Protein product: CASSLNRPYPGQSAYEQYF.

V is TRBV30 and J is TRBJ2-3; D gene unclear. CDR3 length equals 10 residues. Deletions cut 6 bases from V and 4 bases from J, with 5 bases between. From germline, CDR1 is GTSNPN and CDR2 SVGIG (reference sequence). CDR3 DNA sequence: TGTGCCTGCACCTCAGATACGCAGTATTTT. Translated, it gives CACTSDTQYF. The full variable domain, with the rest looked up from reference TRBV30 and TRBJ2-3, is SQTIHQWPATLVQPVGSPLSLECTVEGTSNPNLYWYRQAAGRGLQLLFYSVGIGQISSEVPQNLSASRPQDRQFILSSKKLLLSDSGFYLCACTSDTQYFGPGTRLTVL.

The chain recombines TRBV13 with TRBJ2-7; TRBD2 aligns across 13 bases. Germline CDR1 is PRHDT and CDR2 is FYEKMQ (reference sequence). The CDR3 consists of 14 residues. The V gene end was trimmed by 3 bases and the J gene end by 6 bases; junction bases not matched to a gene: 2. CDR3 DNA sequence: TGTGCCAGCAGCTTCGGACTAGCGGGGGCCGAGCAGTACTTC. Amino acids: CASSFGLAGAEQYF.

The chain uses TRBV29-1 and TRBJ2-2; D unresolved. Trimming shortened V by 4 bases and J by 5 bases, and 5 bases separated the two germline ends. CDR3 length: 11 amino acids. From germline, CDR1 is SQVTM and CDR2 ANQGSEA. As DNA, the CDR3 is TGCAGCGTTGTGGGAACCGGGGAGCTGTTTTTT. Its translation is CSVVGTGELFF.

V gene TRBV19 combines with J gene TRBJ1-2, with no clear D. CDR1 and CDR2 from the germline V gene are LNHDA and SQIVND (reference sequence). The CDR3 extends over 15 amino acids. Deletions cut 7 bases from V and 4 bases from J, with 19 bases between. The CDR3 is CASTGLSQVTYGYTF. The CDR3 DNA sequence: TGTGCCAGTACCGGGTTATCCCAGGTTACCTATGGCTACACCTTC.

The chain employs TRBV25-1 and TRBJ1-1; D unresolved. V shed 5 bases and J shed 1 base, with 11 bases lying between them. The germline CDR1 and CDR2 sequences are MGHDK and SYGVNS. The CDR3 is 14 amino acids. CDR3 residues: CASSYPEKNTEAFF. CDR3 in DNA: TGTGCCAGCAGTTACCCAGAAAAGAACACTGAAGCTTTCTTT.